One and the same sample provided the 22 T cell receptor beta chains below, sequenced in a study of cytomegalovirus exposure and HLA in healthy donors. PCR was performed using 60 Vbeta and 13 Jbeta primers. TCRdb's copy holds only in-frame clones and misses some; the assay was immunoSEQ multiplex PCR. The table includes over 150,000 clones, 82% detected once. The sequencing sample was made of PBMCs. The receptors derive from a boy aged 2 to 9 in good health and CMV-seronegative.

V and J are TRBV11-3 and TRBJ2-1; D is unclear. CDR3 length: 13 amino acids. The germline V and J ends were trimmed by 1 base and 4 bases, with 5 bases remaining between them. Per germline, CDR1 SGHNT and CDR2 YENEEA. CDR3 sequence (DNA): TGTGCCAGCAGCTTAGGCAGATACAATGAGCAGTTCTTC. It specifies CASSLGRYNEQFF. Full variable domain (outside the CDR3, taken from reference TRBV11-3 and TRBJ2-1): EAGVVQSPRYKIIEKKQPVAFWCNPISGHNTLYWYLQNLGQGPELLIRYENEEAVDDSQLPKDRFSAERLKGVDSTLKIQPAELGDSAVYLCASSLGRYNEQFFGPGTRLTVL.

The table lists this clone with a count of one. The chain recombines TRBV7-9 with TRBJ2-3, with D perhaps matching TRBD1 (5 bases). Germline lookup yields CDR1 SEHNR and CDR2 FQNEAQ (reference sequence). This CDR3 has 14 residues. The germline V and J ends were trimmed by 10 bases and 5 bases, with 19 bases remaining between them. The DNA for the CDR3 is TGTGCCATCTGGGGCATTGCGGCCTTAGATACGCAGTATTTT. Translation gives CAIWGIAALDTQYF.

The genes are TRBV27 and TRBJ2-7; TRBD2 aligns across 14 bases. CDR3 length: 14 amino acids. CDR1 and CDR2 from the germline V gene are MNHEY and SMNVEV (reference sequence). Losses at the gene ends were 8 bases for V and 5 bases for J; bases not matched to a gene: 5. CDR3 loop: CASYGLAGGNEQYF. CDR3 sequence (DNA): TGTGCCAGCTACGGACTAGCGGGGGGTAACGAGCAGTACTTC.

This chain connects TRBV7-2 to TRBJ1-3; D remains ambiguous. The CDR3 has 14 amino acids. V shed 5 bases and J shed 4 bases, with 12 bases lying between them. Germline V gene lookup returns CDR1 SGHTA and CDR2 FQGNSA. As DNA, the CDR3 is TGTGCCAGCAGCCCGACGGGGTGGGGAAACACCATATATTTT. Translated: CASSPTGWGNTIYF.

This chain uses TRBV2 with TRBJ2-1; 7 positions agree with TRBD2. CDR3 length: 14 amino acids. V lost 6 bases and J lost 4; bases outside the gene matches: 6. CDR1 is SNHLY, CDR2 FYNNEI, per germline. The CDR3 loop is CASRRGDLYNEQFF. In DNA form, the CDR3 reads TGTGCCAGCAGACGGGGGGACCTATACAATGAGCAGTTCTTC.

The genes are TRBV9 and TRBJ2-5, with 9 bases that match TRBD2. Germline V gene lookup returns CDR1 SGDLS and CDR2 YYNGEE. CDR3 length: 17 amino acids. V was pared by 3 bases and J by 0 bases, with 9 bases of the junction left unmatched. The CDR3 sequence: CASSGGRLADYQETQYF. Written as DNA, the CDR3 is TGTGCCAGCAGCGGGGGACGACTAGCGGACTACCAAGAGACCCAGTACTTC.

This chain joins TRBV5-6 and TRBJ1-5, with D unclear. The CDR3 spans 13 residues. V lost 0 bases and J 3 bases, leaving 4 bases between the germline ends. Germline CDR1 SGHDT, CDR2 YYEEEE. The CDR3 region is CASSLGANQPQHF. The CDR3 nucleotides are TGTGCCAGCAGCTTGGGGGCCAATCAGCCCCAGCATTTT.

In this sample, this clone turned up a few times. The chain is built from TRBV29-1 and TRBJ2-3; possibly TRBD1 for D (7 bases). CDR1 is SQVTM and CDR2 is ANQGSEA in the germline V gene. Trimming stripped 4 bases from V and 0 bases from J, with 11 bases between. The CDR3 is 14 residues long. CDR3 sequence reads: CSVGGGGSTDTQYF. Here the CDR3 DNA reads TGCAGCGTTGGCGGAGGGGGCAGCACAGATACGCAGTATTTT.

The sample holds a few counts of this clone. V gene TRBV7-9 combines with J gene TRBJ2-3, with D tentatively TRBD1 (6 bases). Germline V CDR1 and CDR2: SEHNR, FQNEAQ (reference sequence). Trimming took off 7 bases at V and 2 bases at J, with 16 bases between the two ends. This CDR3 is built from 15 residues. CDR3 amino acids: CASKGSGANTDTQYF. In DNA, the CDR3 is TGTGCCAGCAAAGGATCAGGGGCGAACACAGATACGCAGTATTTT.

V usage is TRBV5-6 and J usage is TRBJ2-3; 11 nucleotides match TRBD2. The trim removed 4 bases at V and 6 bases at J, leaving 7 bases unmatched. There are 15 residues in the CDR3. The germline gives CDR1 SGHDT, CDR2 YYEEEE. CDR3 region: CASSPTSGVRDTQYF. CDR3 sequence (DNA): TGTGCCAGCAGCCCGACTAGCGGGGTTCGGGATACGCAGTATTTT.

Only one count was recorded for this clone. The V and J genes are TRBV21-1 and TRBJ1-5. TRBV21-1 is reported as a pseudogene. CDR3 length equals 14 residues. DNA of the CDR3: TGTGCCAGCTCCGGGGGGGGAATCAATCAGCCCCAGCATTTT. Translation gives CASSGGGINQPQHF.

The chain employs TRBV5-1 and TRBJ1-1; 7 bases map to TRBD1. The CDR3 sequence is 19 residues long. The V and J ends lost 2 bases and 1 base, in that order; junction bases with no gene match: 17. Germline V gives CDR1 SGHRS, CDR2 YFSETQ. This CDR3 reads CASSFGTSTGSTENTEAFF. CDR3 DNA sequence: TGCGCCAGCAGCTTCGGAACCTCGACAGGGTCCACCGAGAACACTGAAGCTTTCTTT.

J is TRBJ2-1 and V is TRBV2; 7 bases are a match to TRBD2. The ends lost 3 bases at V and 2 bases at J; junction bases unmatched: 4. CDR3 length: 15 amino acids. Germline lookup yields CDR1 SNHLY and CDR2 FYNNEI. The CDR3 nucleotides read TGTGCCAGCAGTGAGTCAGCGGGGCCCTACAATGAGCAGTTCTTC. It translates to CASSESAGPYNEQFF.

The table lists this clone with a count of one. The chain carries TRBV2 and TRBJ1-3, with a tentative D call TRBD1 (5 bases). The CDR3 totals 16 residues. Trimming left V 6 bases short and J 8 bases short, with 23 bases between. Germline assignment: CDR1 SNHLY and CDR2 FYNNEI. The CDR3 DNA reads as TGTGCCAGCAGCGTAGGGGCTGCCAGTAGATGGGACACCATATATTTT. Amino acids: CASSVGAASRWDTIYF.

This chain links TRBV27 with TRBJ1-1; the match to TRBD1 covers 7 bases. Germline V gives CDR1 MNHEY, CDR2 SMNVEV (reference sequence). The ends lost 7 bases at V and 2 bases at J; junction bases unmatched: 7. This CDR3 has 14 residues. The CDR3 here is CASNLGTANTEAFF. The DNA of the CDR3 is TGTGCCAGCAATCTGGGGACAGCCAACACTGAAGCTTTCTTT.

The CDR3 coding sequence is TGTGCCAGTAGTGCACGATACGAGGGTCTTCATAATGAAGCTTTCTTT. Amino acids: CASSARYEGLHNEAFF. The V call is TRBV19, the J call TRBJ1-1; D is uncertain. CDR1 and CDR2 (germline): LNHDA, SQIVND (reference sequence). The CDR3 is made up of 16 amino acids. The V end lost 5 bases, the J end lost 7 bases, and 23 bases lay between the germline ends.

This chain joins TRBV4-2 and TRBJ2-3; 11 nucleotides line up with TRBD2. CDR3 length: 16 residues. Germline CDR1 LGHNA, CDR2 YNFKEQ. V dropped 6 bases and J dropped 3; count of bases not matched to a gene: 8. In nucleotides, the CDR3 is TGTGCCAGCAGGAAACTAGCGGGGGAGGGGACAGATACGCAGTATTTT. Its protein product is CASRKLAGEGTDTQYF.

The rearrangement uses TRBV5-1 and TRBJ2-3, with 13 positions matching TRBD2. The CDR3 has 16 residues. J gave up 2 bases and V 4 bases, and 4 bases lay outside the gene matches. Looked up from germline, CDR1 is SGHRS and CDR2 is YFSETQ. CDR3 DNA: TGCGCCAGCAGCCCCGGGACTAGCGGGGTCACAGATACGCAGTATTTT. Residues: CASSPGTSGVTDTQYF.

Notes on this clone: One end of the junction varies from germline; a read error may be responsible. The chain uses TRBV27 and TRBJ2-1; TRBD2 matches 10 bases. Germline V gives CDR1 MNHEY, CDR2 SMNVEV (reference sequence). The CDR3 has 16 residues. The CDR3 reads CTSSGYSGGPHNEQFF. The CDR3 nucleotides read TGTACCAGCAGTGGATATAGCGGGGGGCCCCACAATGAGCAGTTCTTC.

J is TRBJ2-5 and V is TRBV27, with a possible D match to TRBD2 (6 bases). CDR1 and CDR2 from the germline V gene are MNHEY and SMNVEV (reference sequence). This CDR3 spans 13 amino acids. V lost 3 bases, J lost 14 bases, and 19 bases lay in between. Written as DNA, the CDR3 is TGTGCCAGCAGTTTGGGGAGGCCAGGGATAATCTACTTC. Protein sequence: CASSLGRPGIIYF.

This chain uses TRBV4-1 with TRBJ1-5, with D possibly being TRBD1 (6 bases). The CDR3 runs to 16 residues. Germline values: CDR1 MGHRA, CDR2 YSYEKL. The V end lost 1 base, the J end lost 4 bases, and 14 bases lay between the germline ends. The CDR3, as DNA: TGCGCCAGCAGCCAAGGGCCCGCGAGGGGGAATCAGCCCCAGCATTTT. Translated, it gives CASSQGPARGNQPQHF.

The CDR3: CASSYSGRIYNSPLHF. CDR3 coding DNA: TGTGCCAGCAGTTACTCGGGCAGGATCTATAATTCACCCCTCCACTTT. The chain couples TRBV6-5 to TRBJ1-6; D gene ambiguous. The germline CDR1 and CDR2 sequences are MNHEY and SVGAGI. V dropped 0 bases and J dropped 3 bases, with 9 bases sitting between them. The CDR3 sequence is 16 residues long.